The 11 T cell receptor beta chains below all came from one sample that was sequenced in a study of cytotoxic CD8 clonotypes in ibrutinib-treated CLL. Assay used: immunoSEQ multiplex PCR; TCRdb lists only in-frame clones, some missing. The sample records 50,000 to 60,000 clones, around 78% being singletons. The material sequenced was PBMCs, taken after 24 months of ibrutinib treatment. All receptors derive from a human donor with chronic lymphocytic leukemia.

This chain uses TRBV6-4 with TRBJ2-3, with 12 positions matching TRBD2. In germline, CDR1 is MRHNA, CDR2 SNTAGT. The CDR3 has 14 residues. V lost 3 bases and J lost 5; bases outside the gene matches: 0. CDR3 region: CASSEGLAGDTQYF. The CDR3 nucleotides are TGTGCCAGCAGTGAGGGACTAGCGGGAGATACGCAGTATTTT.

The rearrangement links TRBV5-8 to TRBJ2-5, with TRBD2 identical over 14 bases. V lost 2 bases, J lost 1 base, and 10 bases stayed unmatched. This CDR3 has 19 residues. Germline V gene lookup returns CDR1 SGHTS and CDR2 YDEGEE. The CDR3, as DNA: TGTGCCAGCAGCTTTTCCGGGACTAGCGGGAGTTGGGGCCAAGAGACCCAGTACTTC. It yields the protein CASSFSGTSGSWGQETQYF.

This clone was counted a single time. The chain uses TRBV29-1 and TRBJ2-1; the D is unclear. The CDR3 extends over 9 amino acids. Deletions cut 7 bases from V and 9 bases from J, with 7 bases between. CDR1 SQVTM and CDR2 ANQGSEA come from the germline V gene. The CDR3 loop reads CSAGTEQFF. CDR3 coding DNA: TGCAGCGCCGGTACTGAGCAGTTCTTC.

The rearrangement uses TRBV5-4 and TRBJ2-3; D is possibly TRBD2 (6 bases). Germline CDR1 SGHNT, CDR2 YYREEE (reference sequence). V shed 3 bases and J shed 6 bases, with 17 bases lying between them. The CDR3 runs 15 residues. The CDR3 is CASSSPRGPGDTQYF. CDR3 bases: TGTGCCAGCAGCTCCCCGCGGGGTCCCGGGGATACGCAGTATTTT.

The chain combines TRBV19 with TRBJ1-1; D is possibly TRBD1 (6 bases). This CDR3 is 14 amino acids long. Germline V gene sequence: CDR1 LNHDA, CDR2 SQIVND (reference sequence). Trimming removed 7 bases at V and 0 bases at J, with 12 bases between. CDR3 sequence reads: CASTRGVMNTEAFF. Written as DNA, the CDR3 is TGTGCCAGTACGAGGGGGGTAATGAACACTGAAGCTTTCTTT.

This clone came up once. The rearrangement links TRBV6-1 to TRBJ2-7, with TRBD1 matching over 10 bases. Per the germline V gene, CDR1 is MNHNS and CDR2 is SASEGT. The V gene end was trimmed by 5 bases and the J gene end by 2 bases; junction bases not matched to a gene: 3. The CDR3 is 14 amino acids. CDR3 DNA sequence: TGTGCCAGCAGTCGTGGGACAGGGGCCTACGAGCAGTACTTC. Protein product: CASSRGTGAYEQYF.

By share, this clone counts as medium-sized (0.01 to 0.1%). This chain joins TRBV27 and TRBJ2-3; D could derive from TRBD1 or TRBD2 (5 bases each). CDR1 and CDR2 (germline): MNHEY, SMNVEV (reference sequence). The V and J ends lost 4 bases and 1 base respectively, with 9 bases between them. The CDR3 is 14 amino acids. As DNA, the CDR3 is TGTGCCAGCAGTTCTGGGGACGGCACAGATACGCAGTATTTT. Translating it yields CASSSGDGTDTQYF.

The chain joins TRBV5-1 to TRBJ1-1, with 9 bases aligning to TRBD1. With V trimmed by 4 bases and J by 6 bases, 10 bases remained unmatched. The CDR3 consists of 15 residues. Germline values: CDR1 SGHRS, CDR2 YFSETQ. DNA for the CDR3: TGCGCCAGCAGCCCCCAACAGGGGGCCTTAGCTGAAGCTTTCTTT. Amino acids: CASSPQQGALAEAFF.

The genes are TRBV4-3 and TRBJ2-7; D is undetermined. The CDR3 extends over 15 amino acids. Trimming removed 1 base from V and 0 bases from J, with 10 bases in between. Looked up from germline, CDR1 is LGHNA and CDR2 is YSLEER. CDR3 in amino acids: CASSQGWGNSYEQYF. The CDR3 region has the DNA TGCGCCAGCAGCCAAGGGTGGGGAAACTCCTACGAGCAGTACTTC.

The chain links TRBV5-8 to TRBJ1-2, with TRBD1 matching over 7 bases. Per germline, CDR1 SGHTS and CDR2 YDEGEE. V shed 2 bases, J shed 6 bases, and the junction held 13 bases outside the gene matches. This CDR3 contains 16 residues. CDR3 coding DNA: TGTGCCAGCAGCTTAAGATGGACAGGAAACCCTCATGGCTACACCTTC. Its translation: CASSLRWTGNPHGYTF. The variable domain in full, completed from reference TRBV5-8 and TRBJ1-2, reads EAGVTQSPTHLIKTRGQQATLRCSPISGHTSVYWYQQALGLGLQFLLWYDEGEERNRGNFPPRFSGRQFPNYSSELNVNALELEDSALYLCASSLRWTGNPHGYTFGSGTRLTVV.

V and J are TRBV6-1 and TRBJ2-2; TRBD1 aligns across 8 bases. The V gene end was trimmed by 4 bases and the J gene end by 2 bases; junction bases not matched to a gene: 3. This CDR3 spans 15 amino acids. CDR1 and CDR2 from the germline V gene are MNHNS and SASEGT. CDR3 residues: CASSGQGSNTGELFF. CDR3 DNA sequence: TGTGCCAGCAGTGGACAGGGGTCAAACACCGGGGAGCTGTTTTTT.